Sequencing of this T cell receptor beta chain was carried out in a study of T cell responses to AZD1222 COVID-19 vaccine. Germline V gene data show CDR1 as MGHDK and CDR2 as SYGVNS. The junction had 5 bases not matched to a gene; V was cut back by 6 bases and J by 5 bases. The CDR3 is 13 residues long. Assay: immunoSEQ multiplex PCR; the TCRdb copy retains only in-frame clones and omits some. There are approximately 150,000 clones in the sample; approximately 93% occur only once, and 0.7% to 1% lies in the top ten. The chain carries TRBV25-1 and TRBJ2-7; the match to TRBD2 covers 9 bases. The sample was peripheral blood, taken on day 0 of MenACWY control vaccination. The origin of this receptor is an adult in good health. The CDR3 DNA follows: TGTGCCAGCAGGACAGCGGGGGGCGACGAGCAGTACTTC. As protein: CASRTAGGDEQYF.